The 21 T cell receptor beta chains below all came from one sample that was sequenced in a study of T cells after yellow fever vaccination. TCRdb called the 5' RACE reads again in MiXCR, with one record for every CDR3 protein. The sample yields some 350,000 distinct CDR3 sequences, 4.1% seen once. Sequences were derived from PBMCs, sampled 5 days after the yellow fever booster vaccination. The receptors stem from a man aged 18 to 30 who received the YFV17D yellow fever vaccine.

This clonotype was counted between two and nine times. The V gene is TRBV25-1, the J gene TRBJ1-1; D uncertain. Trimming pared 3 bases from V and 5 bases from J, leaving 13 bases between. CDR1 and CDR2 (germline): MGHDK, SYGVNS. This CDR3 contains 14 residues. CDR3 in DNA: TGTGCCAGCAGTGAGGGAGGGAGGGAAACTGAAGCTTTCTTT. Translated, it gives CASSEGGRETEAFF.

This clonotype was seen more than once but under ten times. The CDR3 bases are TGTGCCAGCAGCTTAGCGCCCCGGGGGGCCCACCCCCAAGAGACCCAGTACTTC. Translating gives CASSLAPRGAHPQETQYF. V is TRBV7-2 and J is TRBJ2-5, with D perhaps matching TRBD2 (7 bases). Between the trimmed V and J ends, which lost 0 bases and 1 base, there was a span of 18 bases. The CDR3 has 18 residues. Germline CDR1 reads SGHTA; CDR2 reads FQGNSA. The entire variable domain, with the rest obtained from reference TRBV7-2 and TRBJ2-5, is as follows: GAGVSQSPSNKVTEKGKDVELRCDPISGHTALYWYRQSLGQGLEFLIYFQGNSAPDKSGLPSDRFSAERTGGSVSTLTIQRTQQEDSAVYLCASSLAPRGAHPQETQYFGPGTRLLVL.

This clonotype was recorded many times. The V and J genes are TRBV20-1 and TRBJ1-5, with 9 bases matching TRBD1. Germline V gene sequence: CDR1 DFQATT, CDR2 SNEGSKA (reference sequence). V gave up 6 bases and J gave up 3 bases; unmatched junction bases: 9. The CDR3 contains 15 residues. This chain's CDR3 is CSARGQGVYNQPQHF. The CDR3 DNA follows: TGCAGTGCGCGGGGACAGGGAGTCTACAATCAGCCCCAGCATTTT.

This clonotype has ten or more counts. V is TRBV20-1 and J is TRBJ1-3; D is perhaps TRBD1 (6 bases). Germline CDR1 reads DFQATT; CDR2 reads SNEGSKA (reference sequence). Trimming took off 3 bases at V and 7 bases at J, with 19 bases between the two ends. The CDR3 spans 15 residues. Here the CDR3 reads CSASGTTGYWNTIYF. As DNA, the CDR3 is TGCAGTGCTAGCGGGACAACTGGATACTGGAACACCATATATTTT.

This clonotype has ten or more counts. The CDR3 reads CASSPLATVAGANVLTF. The CDR3 nucleotides read TGTGCCAGCTCACCATTGGCTACGGTGGCTGGGGCCAACGTCCTGACTTTC. The V call is TRBV18, the J call TRBJ2-6; D unclear. The CDR3 is made up of 17 amino acids. Germline CDR1 reads KGHSH; CDR2 reads LQKENI. V was cut by 2 bases and J by 2 bases, with 13 bases left in between.

At least ten counts were recorded for this clonotype. At one of its ends the junction is not consistent with the germline gene, which may arise from a read error. The chain links TRBV5-1 to TRBJ2-5; no definite D call. There are 11 residues in the CDR3. Germline V gene sequence: CDR1 SGHRS, CDR2 YFSETQ. The CDR3, as DNA: TGTGCCAGCAGCTCACAAGAGACCCAGTACTTC. Amino acids: CASSSQETQYF.

J is TRBJ2-1 and V is TRBV5-1; 9 bases fit TRBD2. V dropped 4 bases and J dropped 6; count of bases not matched to a gene: 23. The CDR3 sequence is 20 residues long. Germline V CDR1 and CDR2: SGHRS, YFSETQ. Here the CDR3 DNA reads TGCGCCAGCAGCAAACCCCTTGAGGCGGGGGGGCTTGGTGGTGTCAATGAGCAGTTCTTC. It yields the protein CASSKPLEAGGLGGVNEQFF. Full variable domain (remainder filled in from reference TRBV5-1 and TRBJ2-1): KAGVTQTPRYLIKTRGQQVTLSCSPISGHRSVSWYQQTPGQGLQFLFEYFSETQRNKGNFPGRFSGRQFSNSRSEMNVSTLELGDSALYLCASSKPLEAGGLGGVNEQFFGPGTRLTVL.

This clonotype was seen repeatedly, ten times or more. The chain couples TRBV5-6 to TRBJ2-3; no clear D. V was clipped by 2 bases and J by 6 bases, with 7 bases between them. The CDR3 sequence is 12 residues long. Per the germline V gene, CDR1 is SGHDT and CDR2 is YYEEEE. The CDR3 region has the DNA TGTGCCAGCAGCTTCTTGAGTGATACGCAGTATTTT. Protein: CASSFLSDTQYF.

This clonotype has ten or more counts. CDR3 sequence: CASSPRAGAGTGELFF. The CDR3, as DNA: TGTGCCAGCAGCCCCCGCGCGGGTGCGGGCACCGGGGAGCTGTTTTTT. The genes are TRBV9 and TRBJ2-2; D is possibly TRBD2 (5 bases). Germline loops: CDR1 SGDLS, CDR2 YYNGEE. V was trimmed by 4 bases and J by 4 bases, leaving 17 bases between them. The CDR3 is 16 amino acids.

This clonotype was counted ten times or more. The chain links TRBV27 to TRBJ2-1; D is unresolved. CDR1 MNHEY and CDR2 SMNVEV come from the germline V gene (reference sequence). The ends were cut back, 5 bases at V and 6 bases at J, with 14 bases in the middle. CDR3 size: 14 residues. This CDR3 is CASSRGSTINEQFF. In DNA form, the CDR3 reads TGTGCCAGCAGTCGAGGTAGCACGATCAATGAGCAGTTCTTC.

This clonotype was picked up a small number of times. The chain uses TRBV5-1 and TRBJ1-5, with D perhaps TRBD1 (5 bases). V was clipped by 4 bases and J by 0 bases, with 11 bases between them. The CDR3 contains 15 residues. Per germline, CDR1 SGHRS and CDR2 YFSETQ. The CDR3 loop reads CASSPGGDSNQPQHF. The DNA of the CDR3 is TGCGCCAGCAGCCCCGGGGGGGATAGCAATCAGCCCCAGCATTTT.

This clonotype was recorded at least ten times. V is TRBV10-3 and J is TRBJ2-1, with D perhaps TRBD1 (6 bases). The germline V gene encodes CDR1 ENHRY and CDR2 SYGVKD. The V end was cut by 6 bases, the J end by 6 bases, with 12 bases between. This CDR3 is 13 amino acids long. The CDR3 loop reads CAISPQGINEQFF. DNA of the CDR3: TGTGCCATCAGCCCCCAGGGGATCAATGAGCAGTTCTTC.

The chain combines TRBV6-2 or TRBV6-3 with TRBJ1-5; 10 nucleotides agree with TRBD1. The CDR3 sequence is 19 residues long. The germline V gene encodes CDR1 MNHEY and CDR2 SVGEGT. The V and J ends lost 0 bases and 5 bases, in that order; junction bases with no gene match: 13. The DNA for the CDR3 is TGTGCCAGCAGTTACTCGAGGGCTCCTGCGGGGACAGGGGATCAGCCCCAGCATTTT. This sequence encodes CASSYSRAPAGTGDQPQHF.

The V call is TRBV19, the J call TRBJ2-3; the match to TRBD1 covers 9 bases. In germline, CDR1 is LNHDA, CDR2 SQIVND (reference sequence). Trimming removed 4 bases from V and 2 bases from J; junction bases left unmatched: 13. The CDR3 sequence is 18 residues long. The chain's CDR3 is CASSKLAGTGFFTDTQYF. For the CDR3, the DNA is TGTGCCAGTAGTAAGTTGGCCGGGACAGGGTTTTTCACAGATACGCAGTATTTT. The whole variable domain, remainder taken from reference TRBV19 and TRBJ2-3, is DGGITQSPKYLFRKEGQNVTLSCEQNLNHDAMYWYRQDPGQGLRLIYYSQIVNDFQKGDIAEGYSVSREKKESFPLTVTSAQKNPTAFYLCASSKLAGTGFFTDTQYFGPGTRLTVL.

This clonotype was seen many times. The chain uses TRBV18 and TRBJ2-1, with a tentative D call TRBD1 (5 bases). This CDR3 region has 13 residues. The V end lost 2 bases, the J end lost 8 bases, and 10 bases lay between the germline ends. The germline CDR1 and CDR2 sequences are KGHSH and LQKENI. CDR3 residues: CASSPAGPHEQFF. CDR3 nucleotide sequence: TGTGCCAGCTCACCAGCAGGGCCCCATGAGCAGTTCTTC.

This clonotype has ten or more counts. This rearrangement joins TRBV28 to TRBJ2-7, with TRBD1 matching over 8 bases. Germline assignment: CDR1 MDHEN and CDR2 SYDVKM. V was clipped by 6 bases and J by 1 base; unmatched bases: 8. This CDR3 spans 15 amino acids. CDR3 DNA sequence: TGTGCCAGCAGCGTCCGGGGACAGGTTTCCTACGAGCAGTACGTC. Amino acids: CASSVRGQVSYEQYV.

This chain links TRBV6-6 with TRBJ1-4; 7 nucleotides match TRBD1. In germline, CDR1 is MNHNY, CDR2 SVGAGI (reference sequence). The CDR3 sequence is 14 residues long. Trimming removed 8 bases from V and 4 bases from J; junction bases left unmatched: 7. The CDR3 protein is CASCRGADNEKLFF. CDR3 nucleotides: TGTGCCAGCTGCAGGGGGGCGGATAATGAAAAACTGTTTTTT.

This clonotype was observed a few times. The rearrangement links TRBV29-1 to TRBJ1-2; TRBD1 matches 9 bases. V lost 3 bases to trimming and J lost 8 bases; unmatched junction nucleotides: 10. The CDR3 runs 14 residues. Germline-derived CDR1 and CDR2 are SQVTM and ANQGSEA. The CDR3 coding sequence is TGCAGCGTTGAGTATTGGGGACAGGGTAGCGGCTACACCTTC. This gives the protein CSVEYWGQGSGYTF.

This clonotype was observed many times. This rearrangement joins TRBV11-2 to TRBJ1-6; no firm D call. V shed 0 bases and J shed 5 bases, with 8 bases lying between them. This CDR3 is built from 15 residues. Per germline, CDR1 SGHAT and CDR2 FQNNGV. CDR3 in amino acids: CASSLEETNNSPLHF. CDR3 DNA sequence: TGTGCCAGCAGCTTAGAAGAGACGAATAATTCACCCCTCCACTTT.

V usage is TRBV9 and J usage is TRBJ1-2; a weak D match, TRBD1 (6 bases). The V gene lost 4 bases and the J gene lost 4 bases, with 23 bases spanning the gap. Germline V gene sequence: CDR1 SGDLS, CDR2 YYNGEE. The CDR3 sequence is 17 residues long. CDR3 coding DNA: TGTGCCAGCAGCCCAAGAGACCCACGAGGGGGACTCTATGGCTACACCTTC. Translation gives CASSPRDPRGGLYGYTF.

V gene TRBV4-3 combines with J gene TRBJ2-1; tentative D call: TRBD2 (6 bases). CDR1 LGHNA and CDR2 YSLEER come from the germline V gene. The ends were cut back, 0 bases at V and 7 bases at J, with 16 bases in the middle. This CDR3 is 16 amino acids long. CDR3 region: CASSQEGLPPGNEQFF. CDR3 nucleotides: TGCGCCAGCAGCCAAGAGGGACTCCCCCCGGGGAATGAGCAGTTCTTC.